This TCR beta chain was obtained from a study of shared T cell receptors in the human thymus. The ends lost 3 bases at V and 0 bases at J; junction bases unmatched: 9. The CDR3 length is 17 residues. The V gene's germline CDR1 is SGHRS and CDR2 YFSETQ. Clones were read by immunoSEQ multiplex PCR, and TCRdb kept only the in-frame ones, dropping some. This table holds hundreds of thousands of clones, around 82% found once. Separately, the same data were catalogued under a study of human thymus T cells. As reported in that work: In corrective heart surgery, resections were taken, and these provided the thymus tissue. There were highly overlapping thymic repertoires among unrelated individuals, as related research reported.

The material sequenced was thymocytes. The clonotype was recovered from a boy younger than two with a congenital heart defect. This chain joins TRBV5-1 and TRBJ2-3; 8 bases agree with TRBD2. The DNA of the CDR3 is TGCGCCAGCAGCTGGGGGGTTAGCGGGAAGAGCACAGATACGCAGTATTTT. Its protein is CASSWGVSGKSTDTQYF. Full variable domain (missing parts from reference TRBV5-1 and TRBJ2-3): KAGVTQTPRYLIKTRGQQVTLSCSPISGHRSVSWYQQTPGQGLQFLFEYFSETQRNKGNFPGRFSGRQFSNSRSEMNVSTLELGDSALYLCASSWGVSGKSTDTQYFGPGTRLTVL.